A selection of T cell receptor beta chains follows, all from one sample in a study of vaccination effects on CD4 cells after COVID-19. Antigens of these TCRs are unknown. Sequencing used immunoSEQ multiplex PCR; TCRdb keeps in-frame clones, though not all of them. The sample shows around 71,000 clones, approximately 72% of them seen only once. The sequencing used CD4+ T cells from PBMCs cultured with HCoV-OC43 spike peptides, collected before COVID-19 vaccination. All receptors come from a human donor who received a COVID-19 vaccine. Each CDR3 is given with its conserved first and last residue. Fields, in order: clone size, J gene, V gene, D gene, CDR3 DNA, CDR3 protein. A D gene is named only where the DNA matches it firmly. Size is stated for part of the rows, as once, few or many counts, or as a class when the clone is expanded.

.,TRBJ2-1,TRBV27,.,TGTGCCAGCACCATCAACCGGGCCCCAAACAATGAGCAGTTCTTC,CASTINRAPNNEQFF
.,TRBJ2-3,TRBV9,.,TGTGCCAGCAGCGGGGGGAGGCGGCCTGGGACAGATACGCAGTATTTT,CASSGGRRPGTDTQYF
.,TRBJ2-5,TRBV2,TRBD1,TGTGCCAGCAGTGGAGACAGGGGGTACCAAGAGACCCAGTACTTC,CASSGDRGYQETQYF
.,TRBJ1-2,TRBV19,TRBD1,TGTGCCAGTAGTTCCCCGGGACAGAAAAGGTCCCATGGCTACACCTTC,CASSSPGQKRSHGYTF
.,TRBJ2-2,TRBV19,.,TGTGCCAGTAGTACAAACTTAAGACCCGGGGAGCTGTTTTTT,CASSTNLRPGELFF
.,TRBJ2-4,TRBV7-8,.,TGTGCCAGCAGCTTAGCGCCAATGGTTCAGGCCAAAAACATTCAGTACTTC,CASSLAPMVQAKNIQYF
.,TRBJ1-1,TRBV28,.,TGTGCCAGCAGTTTAGGTCTAATCGGCACTGAAGCTTTCTTT,CASSLGLIGTEAFF
few,TRBJ1-2,TRBV5-4,TRBD1,TGTGCCAGCAGCTTGGGGACAGGGGGGTTCTATGGCTACACCTTC,CASSLGTGGFYGYTF
.,TRBJ1-3,TRBV24-1,TRBD1,TGTGCCACCAGTGAGTCTACAGGGGCTGGAAACACCATATATTTT,CATSESTGAGNTIYF
few,TRBJ2-3,TRBV10-3,.,TGTGCCACCGAAAGGGGGACTGTGGGCACAGATACGCAGTATTTT,CATERGTVGTDTQYF
.,TRBJ2-2,TRBV3-1/TRBV3-2,.,TGTGCCAGCAGCCAATGGGGGATGAGAGAAACCGGGGAGCTGTTTTTT,CASSQWGMRETGELFF
few,TRBJ1-2,TRBV6-6,.,TGTGCCAGCAGCCTTGACACGAACTATGGCTACACCTTC,CASSLDTNYGYTF
.,TRBJ2-3,TRBV2,.,TGTGCCAGCAGTTCCCAGGGTTTAGGAACAGATACGCAGTATTTT,CASSSQGLGTDTQYF
.,TRBJ2-5,TRBV18,.,TGTGCCAGCTCACCACCGGTCAGGAACGTGGAGACCCAGTACTTC,CASSPPVRNVETQYF
.,TRBJ2-3,TRBV2,.,TGTGCCAGCAGTGAGGAATGGCTGGGAGATACGCAGTATTTT,CASSEEWLGDTQYF
.,TRBJ1-4,TRBV6-6,.,TGTGCCAGCAGCGCCACAGCAAGGGAAAAACTGTTTTTT,CASSATAREKLFF
.,TRBJ2-3,TRBV6-5,.,TGTGCCAGCAGTTACTCGGCAGCTCCTAGCACAGATACGCAGTATTTT,CASSYSAAPSTDTQYF
few,TRBJ1-2,TRBV7-3,TRBD1,TGTGCCAGCAGCTTATCCCCAGGGGGCGAGTATGGCTACACCTTC,CASSLSPGGEYGYTF
.,TRBJ2-2,TRBV3-1/TRBV3-2,.,TGTGCCAGCAGCCAAGGGGGCAGGGTCGGGGAGCTGTTTTTT,CASSQGGRVGELFF
few,TRBJ2-1,TRBV6-5,.,TGTGCCAGCAGTTCGGACTCGGGTCGTCCTTTCTTC,CASSSDSGRPFF
once,TRBJ2-5,TRBV6-5,.,TGTGCCAGCAGTTACCGGGCGGGGAGAGAGACCCAGTACTTC,CASSYRAGRETQYF
once,TRBJ1-1,TRBV6-5,TRBD1,TGTGCCAGTTCAGGACAGGGGATAACTGAAGCTTTCTTT,CASSGQGITEAFF
.,TRBJ2-2,TRBV12-3/TRBV12-4,.,TGTGCCAGCAGCCCCCAAAACACCGGGGAGCTGTTTTTT,CASSPQNTGELFF
.,TRBJ1-2,TRBV25-1,TRBD1,TGTGCCAGCAGGGCAGGGGGGCAGAATGGCTACACCTTC,CASRAGGQNGYTF
.,TRBJ1-2,TRBV6-6,TRBD1,TGTGCCAGCAGTTCGGGACAGTCTAACTATGGCTACACCTTC,CASSSGQSNYGYTF
few,TRBJ1-5,TRBV28,TRBD1,TGTGCCAGCAGTGGACAGGTCAATCAGCCCCAGCATTTT,CASSGQVNQPQHF
few,TRBJ1-2,TRBV30,.,TGTGCCTGGAGTGTCGACAGCCTTTATGGCTACACCTTC,CAWSVDSLYGYTF
few,TRBJ2-2,TRBV9,TRBD2,TGTGCCAGCAGCGTACCCCTGGCGGGGGGGAACACCGGGGAGCTGTTTTTT,CASSVPLAGGNTGELFF
few,TRBJ2-5,TRBV7-9,.,TGTGCCAGCAGCGGCAGACAGGAAGGGCCCACCCAAGAGACCCAGTACTTC,CASSGRQEGPTQETQYF
.,TRBJ2-1,TRBV24-1,TRBD2,TGTGCCACCAGTGATTCACTAGCGGGGTATTACAATGAGCAGTTCTTC,CATSDSLAGYYNEQFF
.,TRBJ2-5,TRBV19,TRBD2,TGTGCCAGTAGTCTTAGACTAGCCCAAGAGACCCAGTACTTC,CASSLRLAQETQYF
.,TRBJ1-1,TRBV7-3,.,TGTGCCAGCAGCTTAAATGGCAGGGGCACTGAAGCTTTCTTT,CASSLNGRGTEAFF
.,TRBJ2-5,TRBV6-5,TRBD1,TGTGCCAGCACGTGGCAGGGGGAAGAGACCCAGTACTTC,CASTWQGEETQYF
.,TRBJ1-5,TRBV19,TRBD1,TGTGCCAGTAATGCACAGGGGCATCAGCCCCAGCATTTT,CASNAQGHQPQHF
.,TRBJ2-6,TRBV6-5,.,TGTGCCAGCCAGACAGTCTCTGGGGCCAACGTCCTGACTTTC,CASQTVSGANVLTF
few,TRBJ2-6,TRBV30,.,TGTGCCTGGGCACACTCTGGGGCCAACGTCCTGACTTTC,CAWAHSGANVLTF
.,TRBJ1-6,TRBV9,.,TGTGCCAGCAGCGTAGAGGGAACGGGGAATTCACCCCTCCACTTT,CASSVEGTGNSPLHF
.,TRBJ1-2,TRBV21-1,.,TGTGCCAGCAGCAAGGACAGGGGGCCCTGCTATGGCTACACCTTC,CASSKDRGPCYGYTF
.,TRBJ2-1,TRBV6-5,TRBD2,TGTGCCAGCAGTTACAAGCCTAGCGGATACAATGAGCAGTTCTTC,CASSYKPSGYNEQFF
.,TRBJ2-5,TRBV4-1,.,TGCGCCAGCAGCCAAGTATACGAGACCCAGTACTTC,CASSQVYETQYF